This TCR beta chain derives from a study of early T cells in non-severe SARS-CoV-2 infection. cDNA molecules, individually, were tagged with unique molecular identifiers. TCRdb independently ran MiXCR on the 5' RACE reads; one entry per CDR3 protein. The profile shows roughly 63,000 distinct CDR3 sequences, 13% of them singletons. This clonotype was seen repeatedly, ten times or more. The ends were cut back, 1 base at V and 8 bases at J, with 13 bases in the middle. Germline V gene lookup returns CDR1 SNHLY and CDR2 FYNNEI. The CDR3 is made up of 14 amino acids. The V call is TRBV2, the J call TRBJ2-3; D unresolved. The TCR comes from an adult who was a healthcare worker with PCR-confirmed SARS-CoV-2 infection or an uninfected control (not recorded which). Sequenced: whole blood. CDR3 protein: CASSEEAYSGTQYF. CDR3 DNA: TGTGCCAGCAGTGAAGAGGCCTACTCGGGTACGCAGTATTTT.